This TCR beta chain was identified during a study of shared T cell receptors in the human thymus. Germline lookup yields CDR1 SGDLS and CDR2 YYNGEE. Trimming shortened V by 6 bases and J by 4 bases, and 16 bases separated the two germline ends. The CDR3 is 15 amino acids. Measured with immunoSEQ multiplex PCR; TCRdb has only the in-frame clones, and not every one. The sample has hundreds of thousands of clones, about 90% seen once; the top ten hold 0.0094%. The same sample was also used in a study of human thymus T cells. That work contributes: Infants, healthy and Finnish, who were having corrective surgery for congenital heart defects served as donors. The thymus was resected at corrective cardiac surgery. Thymic as well as blood repertoires seemed to favor certain V and J genes unevenly. Thymic repertoires from unrelated individuals overlapped highly, related research reported.

The sequenced material came from thymocytes. The chain is built from TRBV9 and TRBJ2-2; D is possibly TRBD2 (6 bases). The receptor was isolated from a boy under two years old with a congenital heart defect. CDR3 protein: CASNEGRGGTGELFF. The CDR3 DNA follows: TGTGCCAGCAACGAAGGACGGGGAGGCACCGGGGAGCTGTTTTTT.